The 12 T cell receptor beta chains below come from one sample, sequenced in a study of blood T cell repertoires in COVID-19. Sequenced by immunoSEQ multiplex PCR; TCRdb stores in-frame clones only, minus some. The data show under 250,000 clones, with about 85% seen just once and approximately 10% held by the top ten. The sequencing input was PBMCs or T cells enriched from blood (not recorded which). All receptors come from a man aged 30-40 years who had recovered from COVID-19.

CDR3 sequence reads: CAWRTLAREPRELFF. The CDR3 DNA reads as TGTGCCTGGAGAACACTGGCCAGGGAACCCCGGGAGCTGTTTTTT. The genes are TRBV30 and TRBJ2-2, with D possibly being TRBD1 (5 bases). CDR1 is GTSNPN and CDR2 is SVGIG in the germline V gene (reference sequence). Trimming took 3 bases from V and 9 from J, leaving 20 bases between them. This CDR3 has 15 residues.

This clone was detected once. CDR3 loop: CASTPRERQETQYF. CDR3 coding DNA: TGTGCCAGCACTCCACGGGAGAGACAAGAGACCCAGTACTTC. This chain links TRBV11-1 with TRBJ2-5, with a tentative D call TRBD2 (6 bases). There are 14 residues in the CDR3. Germline V gives CDR1 SGHAT, CDR2 FQDESV (reference sequence). Trimming cost V 7 bases and J 2 bases, with 14 bases left between them. Full variable domain (remainder filled in from reference TRBV11-1 and TRBJ2-5): EAEVAQSPRYKITEKSQAVAFWCDPISGHATLYWYRQILGQGPELLVQFQDESVVDDSQLPKDRFSAERLKGVDSTLKIQPAELGDSAMYLCASTPRERQETQYFGPGTRLLVL.

The chain recombines TRBV19 with TRBJ1-5; D may be TRBD1 (6 bases). Germline lookup yields CDR1 LNHDA and CDR2 SQIVND (reference sequence). Trimming removed 1 base from V and 2 bases from J, with 18 bases in between. CDR3 size: 18 residues. The CDR3 spells CASSIVGGRGIGNQPQHF. DNA of the CDR3: TGTGCCAGTAGTATAGTGGGGGGGCGAGGGATCGGCAATCAGCCCCAGCATTTT.

The chain carries TRBV9 and TRBJ2-7; D remains ambiguous. Germline CDR1 is SGDLS and CDR2 is YYNGEE. Trimming removed 0 bases from V and 7 bases from J, with 8 bases in between. The CDR3 runs to 12 residues. CDR3 bases: TGTGCCAGCAGCGTAGCCGAGACAGAGCAGTACTTC. Amino acid sequence: CASSVAETEQYF.

The rearrangement uses TRBV4-1 and TRBJ1-5; 8 nucleotides agree with TRBD1. CDR3 length: 16 amino acids. Trimming cost V 5 bases and J 1 base; bases outside gene matches: 7. Per germline, CDR1 MGHRA and CDR2 YSYEKL. Here the CDR3 DNA reads TGCGCCAGCAGCATAGGACAGGGTAGGAGCAATCAGCCCCAGCATTTT. This encodes CASSIGQGRSNQPQHF.

The CDR3 bases are TGTGCCAGCAGTCCGGGTGGGAGCACAGATACGCAGTATTTT. It codes for CASSPGGSTDTQYF. The chain combines TRBV28 with TRBJ2-3; D not certain. This CDR3 is built from 14 residues. Trimming took 5 bases from V and 0 from J, leaving 9 bases between them. Germline lookup yields CDR1 MDHEN and CDR2 SYDVKM.

The chain couples TRBV4-3 to TRBJ2-5; possible D gene TRBD1, 6 bases. With 4 bases removed from V and 4 bases from J, the gap between germline ends came to 19 bases. Germline V gene sequence: CDR1 LGHNA, CDR2 YSLEER. The CDR3 sequence is 16 residues long. CDR3 DNA sequence: TGCGCCAGCAGCCGCCACCCAACAGGGATGGGAGAGACCCAGTACTTC. This gives the protein CASSRHPTGMGETQYF.

This clone was observed once. The chain links TRBV21-1 to TRBJ2-7; the D call of TRBD1 is as the table states it, not checked on the DNA. TRBV21-1 is a listed pseudogene. The CDR3 totals 12 residues. The CDR3 DNA reads TGTGCCAGCAGCAGAACACGACAGGCTACGTACTTC. It translates to CASSRTRQATYF.

V gene TRBV5-5 combines with J gene TRBJ1-3; D not certain. This CDR3 contains 15 residues. The germline CDR1 and CDR2 sequences are SGHKS and YYEKEE (reference sequence). V lost 0 bases, J lost 4 bases, and 11 bases lay in between. The CDR3 sequence is CASSLAAGLGNTIYF. The CDR3 region has the DNA TGTGCCAGCAGCTTGGCCGCGGGCTTGGGAAACACCATATATTTT.

The chain has TRBV5-8 and TRBJ1-3; D uncertain. The germline V and J ends were trimmed by 2 bases and 2 bases, with 5 bases remaining between them. Germline V gene sequence: CDR1 SGHTS, CDR2 YDEGEE. The CDR3 length is 13 residues. CDR3 in amino acids: CASSFYTGNTIYF. As DNA, the CDR3 is TGTGCCAGCAGCTTCTATACTGGAAACACCATATATTTT.

The V and J genes are TRBV21-1 and TRBJ1-2; the table's D call, TRBD1, was not checked against the DNA. TRBV21-1 is shown as a pseudogene. The CDR3 spans 16 residues. CDR3 protein: CASSKYTTAESYGYTF. The CDR3 region has the DNA TGTGCCAGCAGCAAATATACGACAGCCGAATCATATGGCTACACCTTC.

The chain carries TRBV7-8 and TRBJ1-2, with 7 nucleotides matching TRBD1. V gave up 5 bases and J gave up 0 bases; unmatched junction bases: 6. Germline V gene lookup returns CDR1 SGHVS and CDR2 FQNEAQ. The CDR3 extends over 15 amino acids. CDR3 region: CASSPTTGANYGYTF. The CDR3 DNA is TGTGCCAGCAGCCCAACCACAGGGGCTAACTATGGCTACACCTTC. The entire variable domain, with the rest obtained from reference TRBV7-8 and TRBJ1-2, is as follows: GAGVSQSPRYKVAKRGQDVALRCDPISGHVSLFWYQQALGQGPEFLTYFQNEAQLDKSGLPSDRFFAERPEGSVSTLKIQRTQQEDSAVYLCASSPTTGANYGYTFGSGTRLTVV.